The rows below give T cell receptor beta chains drawn from one sample of a study of T cell responses to AZD1222 COVID-19 vaccine. Assay: immunoSEQ multiplex PCR; the TCRdb copy retains only in-frame clones and omits some. The sample lists around 110,000 clones; about 90% were seen once. The sample consisted of peripheral blood, taken on day 0 of AZD1222 vaccination. Receptor source: an adult in good health. Each CDR3 is given with its conserved first and last residue. The D gene is left open where the match is weak. Rows give clone size only sometimes, using once, few, many, or a class for an expanded clone.

>TRBJ2-7|NA|once|TRBV5-5
CASSLNVGPGGYEQYF
TGTGCCAGCAGCTTGAACGTAGGACCTGGAGGCTACGAGCAGTACTTC
>TRBJ1-2|NA|NA|TRBV5-1
CASSLWGIYGYTF
TGCGCCAGCAGCTTGTGGGGCATCTATGGCTACACCTTC
>TRBJ1-2|TRBD1|NA|TRBV19
CATRTGEQPGVYGYTF
TGTGCCACCAGGACAGGCGAGCAACCGGGGGTCTATGGCTACACCTTC
>TRBJ2-7|NA|NA|TRBV18
CASSPIDRQEPYEQYF
TGTGCCAGCTCCCCAATCGATAGACAGGAGCCCTACGAGCAGTACTTC
>TRBJ1-6|NA|NA|TRBV7-3
CASSLGPQGYNSPLHF
TGTGCCAGCAGCTTAGGACCGCAAGGCTATAATTCACCCCTCCACTTT
>TRBJ1-1|NA|few|TRBV28
CASSWRVTEAFF
TGTGCCAGCAGTTGGAGGGTCACTGAAGCTTTCTTT
>TRBJ2-7|TRBD2|NA|TRBV5-4
CASSLASRLAVQGGEQYF
TGTGCCAGCAGCTTGGCCTCGCGACTAGCGGTCCAAGGAGGGGAGCAGTACTTC
>TRBJ1-2|NA|NA|TRBV30
CASRWNYGYTF
TGTGCCTCCCGTTGGAACTATGGCTACACCTTC
>TRBJ2-7|NA|NA|TRBV5-1
CASSLDGEYEQYF
TGCGCCAGCAGCTTGGATGGGGAGTACGAGCAGTACTTC
>TRBJ1-2|NA|NA|TRBV3-1/TRBV3-2
CASSQPSPNYGYTF
TGTGCCAGCAGCCAACCTAGTCCTAACTATGGCTACACCTTC
>TRBJ2-7|NA|NA|TRBV29-1
CSVEFGGYEQYF
TGCAGCGTTGAGTTTGGGGGCTACGAGCAGTACTTC
>TRBJ1-1|NA|NA|TRBV7-3
CASSLGTGMNTEAFF
TGTGCCAGCAGCTTAGGTACAGGTATGAACACTGAAGCTTTCTTT
>TRBJ1-4|NA|NA|TRBV3-1/TRBV3-2
CASSRWASGGEKLFF
TGTGCCAGCAGCCGATGGGCCAGCGGAGGAGAAAAACTGTTTTTT
>TRBJ1-4|TRBD1|NA|TRBV2
CASKRGQTNEKLFF
TGTGCCAGCAAGAGGGGGCAAACTAATGAAAAACTGTTTTTT
>TRBJ2-7|TRBD1|NA|TRBV9
CASSKRQGHSYEQYF
TGTGCCAGCAGCAAGAGACAGGGGCATTCCTACGAGCAGTACTTC
>TRBJ1-4|NA|few|TRBV2
CASRFSAGGEEKLFF
TGTGCCAGCAGATTTTCGGCTGGGGGCGAGGAAAAACTGTTTTTT
>TRBJ1-5|NA|once|TRBV27
CASSFRGPSNQPQHF
TGTGCCAGCAGTTTCAGGGGACCCAGCAATCAGCCCCAGCATTTT
>TRBJ2-1|TRBD2|NA|TRBV27
CATSGQLAGREQFF
TGTGCCACCTCGGGACAACTAGCGGGACGCGAGCAGTTCTTC
>TRBJ2-1|NA|NA|TRBV7-2
CASSLLGRETNEQFF
TGTGCCAGCAGCTTATTAGGCAGGGAGACCAATGAGCAGTTCTTC
>TRBJ2-7|TRBD1|NA|TRBV11-1
CASSPLGTAGSYEQYF
TGTGCCAGCAGCCCCCTTGGGACAGCTGGCTCCTACGAGCAGTACTTC
>TRBJ1-5|TRBD1|NA|TRBV6-1
CASSETQGSDQPQHF
TGTGCCAGCAGTGAAACACAGGGGTCGGATCAGCCCCAGCATTTT
>TRBJ1-5|TRBD1|NA|TRBV7-9
CASSLGQVGHQPQHF
TGTGCCAGCAGCCTCGGACAGGTTGGGCATCAGCCCCAGCATTTT
>TRBJ1-1|TRBD1|NA|TRBV10-3
CAISLSIQGRGYAEAFF
TGTGCCATCAGTTTGTCGATACAGGGGCGGGGGTACGCTGAAGCTTTCTTT
>TRBJ1-6|NA|NA|TRBV3-1/TRBV3-2
CASSLLNSPLHF
TGTGCCAGCAGCCTCCTTAATTCACCCCTCCACTTT
>TRBJ1-6|NA|NA|TRBV19
CASSEKGYNSPLHF
TGTGCCAGTAGTGAGAAGGGGTATAATTCACCCCTCCACTTT
>TRBJ1-1|TRBD1|NA|TRBV14
CASSPGQGPTEAFF
TGTGCCAGCAGCCCTGGACAGGGGCCCACTGAAGCTTTCTTT
>TRBJ1-1|NA|NA|TRBV7-2
CASSWDSLGTEAFF
TGTGCCAGCAGCTGGGACTCCTTGGGCACTGAAGCTTTCTTT
>TRBJ1-3|NA|NA|TRBV29-1
CSVDLGNTIYF
TGCAGCGTTGATTTGGGAAACACCATATATTTT
>TRBJ1-5|NA|NA|TRBV4-2
CASSQDRQQPQHF
TGTGCCAGCAGCCAAGATAGACAGCAGCCCCAGCATTTT
>TRBJ2-7|NA|NA|TRBV7-9
CASSFDPYEQYF
TGTGCCAGCAGCTTCGATCCCTACGAGCAGTACTTC
>TRBJ2-3|NA|NA|TRBV7-9
CASSALTDTQYF
TGTGCCAGCAGCGCCCTCACAGATACGCAGTATTTT
>TRBJ1-4|NA|NA|TRBV30
CAWMVGGGEKLFF
TGTGCCTGGATGGTTGGAGGGGGTGAAAAACTGTTTTTT